Listed here are 32 T cell receptor beta chains from one sample, sequenced in a study of T cells after posttransplantation cyclophosphamide. Only in-frame clones appear in the TCRdb table, and some are missing; sequencing was by immunoSEQ multiplex PCR. The sample includes under 4,000 clones, 68% seen only once; the top ten take roughly 24%. The sample comprised memory CD8+ T cells sorted from blood. Every receptor here comes from a man in his fifties or sixties.

This clone has more than one count but fewer than ten. This chain joins TRBV5-1 and TRBJ1-5; TRBD1 agrees at 9 bases. The CDR3 is 18 residues long. V was clipped by 0 bases and J by 0 bases; unmatched bases: 7. The germline CDR1 and CDR2 sequences are SGHRS and YFSETQ. CDR3 sequence (DNA): TGCGCCAGCAGCTTGGGTACAGGGGGCGCGGCTAGCAATCAGCCCCAGCATTTT. Encoded protein: CASSLGTGGAASNQPQHF.

The V and J genes are TRBV4-1 and TRBJ2-3; D unresolved. The CDR3 length is 13 residues. V was trimmed by 3 bases and J by 2 bases, leaving 6 bases between them. The germline V gene encodes CDR1 MGHRA and CDR2 YSYEKL. CDR3 sequence reads: CASSQLITDTQYF. The CDR3 DNA sequence: TGCGCCAGCAGCCAGCTAATCACAGATACGCAGTATTTT.

The gene calls are TRBV27 and TRBJ2-2; the D gene is possibly TRBD1 (6 bases). Germline V gene sequence: CDR1 MNHEY, CDR2 SMNVEV (reference sequence). Trimming cost V 4 bases and J 3 bases, with 12 bases left between them. The CDR3 consists of 15 residues. The CDR3 nucleotides read TGTGCCAGCAGTTACGGCCAGGGGTACACCGGGGAGCTGTTTTTT. This codes for CASSYGQGYTGELFF.

This rearrangement joins TRBV7-9 to TRBJ2-7; 8 bases agree with TRBD2. Germline values: CDR1 SEHNR, CDR2 FQNEAQ (reference sequence). The CDR3 loop spans 16 amino acids. V lost 5 bases to trimming and J lost 5 bases; unmatched junction nucleotides: 14. The CDR3 protein is CASSPPGGAQSHEQYF. The DNA for the CDR3 is TGTGCCAGCAGCCCCCCGGGGGGGGCGCAAAGCCACGAGCAGTACTTC.

This clone was detected only a few times. V is TRBV10-3 and J is TRBJ2-7; 11 positions match TRBD2. The germline gives CDR1 ENHRY, CDR2 SYGVKD. The CDR3 has 16 amino acids. J was trimmed by 0 bases and V by 11 bases; bases with no gene match: 12. The CDR3 DNA follows: TGTGCCTCCCGGGGGACTAGCGGAGTCAGCTCCTACGAGCAGTACTTC. Residues: CASRGTSGVSSYEQYF.

V gene TRBV11-3 combines with J gene TRBJ1-2, with a weak D call TRBD1 (5 bases). The CDR3 has 13 residues. Trimming removed 1 base from V and 7 bases from J, with 10 bases in between. Germline assignment: CDR1 SGHNT and CDR2 YENEEA. The CDR3 region is CASSLGQGGGYTF. DNA of the CDR3: TGTGCCAGCAGCTTAGGCCAGGGAGGTGGCTACACCTTC. Drawing the rest from reference TRBV11-3 and TRBJ1-2, the complete variable domain is EAGVVQSPRYKIIEKKQPVAFWCNPISGHNTLYWYLQNLGQGPELLIRYENEEAVDDSQLPKDRFSAERLKGVDSTLKIQPAELGDSAVYLCASSLGQGGGYTFGSGTRLTVV.

The V and J genes are TRBV4-3 and TRBJ1-3; D might be TRBD1 (5 bases). The CDR3 consists of 15 residues. Between the trimmed V and J ends, which lost 4 bases and 2 bases, there was a span of 12 bases. Germline V gives CDR1 LGHNA, CDR2 YSLEER. CDR3 DNA sequence: TGCGCCAGCAGCCTCCAGGGTCCAACTGGAAACACCATATATTTT. It encodes CASSLQGPTGNTIYF.

V is TRBV5-1 and J is TRBJ2-7, with TRBD2 matching over 13 bases. With 3 bases clipped from V and 4 bases from J, the junction kept 7 bases outside the gene matches. The germline gives CDR1 SGHRS, CDR2 YFSETQ. This CDR3 is 16 amino acids long. Here the CDR3 DNA reads TGCGCCAGCAGCTCCGGGACTAGCGGGAAAGGTTACGAGCAGTACTTC. Its translation is CASSSGTSGKGYEQYF.

This chain uses TRBV19 with TRBJ2-2; possible D gene TRBD1, 7 bases. From germline, CDR1 is LNHDA and CDR2 SQIVND (reference sequence). The length of the CDR3 is 16 residues. Between the trimmed V and J ends, which lost 9 bases and 5 bases, there was a span of 22 bases. The CDR3 coding sequence is TGTGCCAGCAGGGGGGTCGGGAGCATCGGAACCGGGGAGCTGTTTTTT. Translated: CASRGVGSIGTGELFF. Full variable domain (outside the CDR3, taken from reference TRBV19 and TRBJ2-2): DGGITQSPKYLFRKEGQNVTLSCEQNLNHDAMYWYRQDPGQGLRLIYYSQIVNDFQKGDIAEGYSVSREKKESFPLTVTSAQKNPTAFYLCASRGVGSIGTGELFFGEGSRLTVL.

V and J are TRBV10-3 and TRBJ2-1; 13 positions agree with TRBD2. CDR1 ENHRY and CDR2 SYGVKD come from the germline V gene. This CDR3 has 17 residues. V lost 1 base and J lost 7; bases outside the gene matches: 7. The CDR3 here is CAISEFTSGGAGNEQFF. The CDR3 DNA reads TGTGCCATCAGTGAGTTTACTAGCGGGGGGGCTGGAAATGAGCAGTTCTTC.

CDR3: CAWGGFAGELFF. In DNA form, the CDR3 reads TGTGCCTGGGGCGGATTCGCCGGGGAGCTGTTTTTT. The rearrangement uses TRBV30 and TRBJ2-2; the D is unclear. V shed 5 bases and J shed 6 bases, with 10 bases lying between them. Germline V CDR1 and CDR2: GTSNPN, SVGIG (reference sequence). This CDR3 spans 12 amino acids.

The chain combines TRBV30 with TRBJ2-7, with TRBD2 matching 12 bases. Per the germline V gene, CDR1 is GTSNPN and CDR2 is SVGIG (reference sequence). The V and J ends lost 7 bases and 3 bases, in that order; junction bases with no gene match: 4. This CDR3 region has 13 residues. The DNA of the CDR3 is TGTGCCTCTAGCGGGAGGGCCGGCTACGAGCAGTACTTC. Its translation is CASSGRAGYEQYF.

Details on this clone: Other nucleotide sequences from this sample produce the same CDR3. The chain joins TRBV6-5 to TRBJ1-1; TRBD1 aligns across 8 bases. Germline values: CDR1 MNHEY, CDR2 SVGAGI. The CDR3 has 14 amino acids. The V segment lost 2 bases and the J segment 4 bases; nucleotides outside the gene matches: 3. The CDR3 sequence: CASSYVQGVTEAFF. The CDR3 DNA follows: TGTGCCAGCAGTTACGTACAGGGGGTCACTGAAGCTTTCTTT.

This chain links TRBV7-3 with TRBJ2-3; TRBD2 matches at 7 bases. Germline loops: CDR1 SGHTA, CDR2 FQGTGA. The CDR3 sequence is 15 residues long. The V segment lost 2 bases and the J segment 4 bases; nucleotides outside the gene matches: 6. The CDR3 DNA reads TGTGCCAGCAGCTTAGGCGGGAGCGGGTCAGATACGCAGTATTTT. This sequence encodes CASSLGGSGSDTQYF.

The gene calls are TRBV11-1 and TRBJ2-1; 15 bases align to TRBD2. Germline V lookup: CDR1 SGHAT, CDR2 FQDESV (reference sequence). The CDR3 extends over 18 amino acids. Germline trimming cut 6 bases from V and 4 bases from J; bases unmatched to any gene: 10. The CDR3 reads CASSQKGLAGGLYNEQFF. The CDR3, as DNA: TGTGCCAGCAGTCAGAAGGGACTAGCGGGAGGTCTATACAATGAGCAGTTCTTC.

The CDR3, as DNA: TGTGCCAGCAGCCCTTCGGACAGGGCTGTTGGTGGCTACACCTTC. This sequence encodes CASSPSDRAVGGYTF. The rearrangement joins TRBV13 to TRBJ1-2; 8 bases map to TRBD1. The V and J ends lost 5 bases and 7 bases, in that order; junction bases with no gene match: 12. Germline V gives CDR1 PRHDT, CDR2 FYEKMQ (reference sequence). The CDR3 totals 15 residues.

The V and J genes are TRBV6-1 and TRBJ2-7; 8 bases agree with TRBD1. Germline CDR1 and CDR2: MNHNS and SASEGT. The CDR3 runs to 15 residues. J lost 2 bases, V lost 7 bases, and 10 bases had no gene match. This CDR3 is CASILDRGRTYEQYF. The CDR3 bases are TGTGCCAGCATTTTAGACAGGGGACGTACCTACGAGCAGTACTTC.

The V and J genes are TRBV6-5 and TRBJ2-7, with no clear D. The germline gives CDR1 MNHEY, CDR2 SVGAGI. The CDR3 length is 14 residues. Trimming stripped 6 bases from V and 3 bases from J, with 15 bases between. CDR3 protein: CASRHKDQRYEQYF. The DNA of the CDR3 is TGTGCCAGCAGGCACAAGGATCAGCGCTACGAGCAGTACTTC.

The chain combines TRBV14 with TRBJ2-7; 12 nucleotides line up with TRBD2. In germline, CDR1 is SGHDN, CDR2 FVKESK. The CDR3 is 15 amino acids. Trimming cost V 5 bases and J 1 base; bases outside gene matches: 3. In nucleotides, the CDR3 is TGTGCCAGCAGCTCGACTAGCGGGAGATCCTACGAGCAGTACTTC. It is translated as CASSSTSGRSYEQYF.

There are a few counts of this clone. This CDR3 is CASSVGQLNTEAFF. The DNA for the CDR3 is TGTGCCAGCAGCGTAGGACAGCTGAACACTGAAGCTTTCTTT. The rearrangement links TRBV9 to TRBJ1-1; D is possibly TRBD1 (5 bases). Trimming cost V 0 bases and J 0 bases, with 6 bases left between them. Germline-derived CDR1 and CDR2 are SGDLS and YYNGEE. The CDR3 runs to 14 residues. Supplemented by reference TRBV9 and TRBJ1-1, the full variable domain reads DSGVTQTPKHLITATGQRVTLRCSPRSGDLSVYWYQQSLDQGLQFLIQYYNGEERAKGNILERFSAQQFPDLHSELNLSSLELGDSALYFCASSVGQLNTEAFFGQGTRLTVV.

This clone was counted a few times. This rearrangement joins TRBV19 to TRBJ2-1, with 13 bases that match TRBD2. CDR1 LNHDA and CDR2 SQIVND come from the germline V gene (reference sequence). Unmatched junction bases numbered 8, after V lost 5 bases and J lost 7 bases. The CDR3 is made up of 16 amino acids. The CDR3 sequence: CASSLTLAGGLNEQFF. CDR3 coding DNA: TGTGCCAGTAGTCTAACACTAGCGGGAGGGCTAAATGAGCAGTTCTTC. Combining the CDR3 with reference TRBV19 and TRBJ2-1 gives the whole variable domain DGGITQSPKYLFRKEGQNVTLSCEQNLNHDAMYWYRQDPGQGLRLIYYSQIVNDFQKGDIAEGYSVSREKKESFPLTVTSAQKNPTAFYLCASSLTLAGGLNEQFFGPGTRLTVL.

The chain uses TRBV9 and TRBJ2-1, with D perhaps matching TRBD2 (5 bases). In germline, CDR1 is SGDLS, CDR2 YYNGEE. Trimming shortened V by 3 bases and J by 3 bases, and 13 bases separated the two germline ends. The CDR3 totals 15 residues. CDR3 sequence: CASSADYPDYNEQFF. DNA for the CDR3: TGTGCCAGCAGCGCAGACTATCCTGACTACAATGAGCAGTTCTTC.

The chain links TRBV4-3 to TRBJ2-7; perhaps TRBD2 as D (7 bases). The V and J ends lost 0 bases and 4 bases respectively, with 10 bases between them. The V gene's germline CDR1 is LGHNA and CDR2 YSLEER. The CDR3 has 14 amino acids. As DNA, the CDR3 is TGCGCCAGCAGCCAAGACAGGGGAGGGTACGAGCAGTACTTC. It translates to CASSQDRGGYEQYF.

The gene calls are TRBV6-4 and TRBJ1-1; TRBD1 aligns across 9 bases. The CDR3 is made up of 14 amino acids. CDR1 is MRHNA and CDR2 is SNTAGT in the germline V gene. V shed 3 bases and J 4 bases; nucleotides not matched to a gene: 3. DNA for the CDR3: TGTGCCAGCAGTGAGGGACAGGGACGCACTGAAGCTTTCTTT. Translating gives CASSEGQGRTEAFF.

The chain joins TRBV6-5 to TRBJ1-2, with D perhaps TRBD1 (5 bases). V was cut by 2 bases and J by 2 bases, with 15 bases left in between. Per the germline V gene, CDR1 is MNHEY and CDR2 is SVGAGI. This CDR3 has 16 residues. The CDR3 DNA reads TGTGCCAGCAGTTACGGGGCGGCAGGGATGAACTATGGCTACACCTTC. It yields the protein CASSYGAAGMNYGYTF.

By frequency in the sample, this clone is large. The chain is built from TRBV4-3 and TRBJ2-2; 11 bases align to TRBD1. The trim removed 0 bases at V and 5 bases at J, leaving 5 bases unmatched. The germline gives CDR1 LGHNA, CDR2 YSLEER. The length of the CDR3 is 17 residues. CDR3: CASSQDRTGGVTGELFF. The CDR3 coding sequence is TGCGCCAGCAGCCAAGACCGGACAGGGGGCGTTACCGGGGAGCTGTTTTTT.

The V and J genes are TRBV2 and TRBJ2-1, with TRBD2 matching over 7 bases. The J segment lost 15 bases and the V segment lost 3 bases, leaving 5 bases of the junction unmatched. The CDR3 has 11 residues. Germline-derived CDR1 and CDR2 are SNHLY and FYNNEI. The CDR3 nucleotides are TGTGCCAGCAGTGATGGGGGGGGTACGTTCTTC. Translated, it gives CASSDGGGTFF.

This clone was seen a few times. The rearrangement joins TRBV28 to TRBJ2-7; TRBD1 aligns across 7 bases. The J segment lost 5 bases and the V segment lost 2 bases, leaving 6 bases of the junction unmatched. There are 14 residues in the CDR3. The germline V gene encodes CDR1 MDHEN and CDR2 SYDVKM. In DNA form, the CDR3 reads TGTGCCAGCAGTTTAAACAGGGGATCGGACGAGCAGTACTTC. Protein sequence: CASSLNRGSDEQYF.

J is TRBJ2-1 and V is TRBV7-3; 8 bases are a match to TRBD2. The ends lost 1 base at V and 0 bases at J; junction bases unmatched: 2. The CDR3 length is 16 residues. Germline CDR1 and CDR2: SGHTA and FQGTGA. The CDR3 loop is CASSLIGGGSYNEQFF. The CDR3 DNA is TGTGCCAGCAGCTTAATCGGGGGGGGCTCCTACAATGAGCAGTTCTTC.

The chain combines TRBV9 with TRBJ2-5, with D perhaps matching TRBD2 (7 bases). Trimming pared 1 base from V and 4 bases from J, leaving 17 bases between. From germline, CDR1 is SGDLS and CDR2 YYNGEE. The CDR3 has 16 residues. The CDR3 DNA is TGTGCCAGCAGCGTATTTGGGGGCGGGGAGGGAGAGACCCAGTACTTC. Translated, it gives CASSVFGGGEGETQYF.

This clone was observed a few times. The rearrangement uses TRBV2 and TRBJ1-5; D unresolved. Trimming stripped 6 bases from V and 8 bases from J, with 11 bases between. CDR1 and CDR2 from the germline V gene are SNHLY and FYNNEI. The CDR3 is 12 amino acids. CDR3: CASRMEMEPQHF. DNA of the CDR3: TGTGCCAGCAGGATGGAGATGGAGCCCCAGCATTTT.

Concerning this clone: A junction boundary mismatches the germline segment, possibly from a read error. The chain is built from TRBV27 and TRBJ2-1, with 9 bases identical to TRBD1. From germline, CDR1 is MNHEY and CDR2 SMNVEV (reference sequence). The CDR3 covers 18 residues. The CDR3 sequence: CASSLGTGGYPSHNEQFF. CDR3 nucleotides: TGTGCCAGCAGTTTGGGCACAGGGGGCTACCCCTCCCACAATGAGCAGTTCTTC.